A selection of T cell receptor beta chains follows, all from one sample in a study of T cells in Graves' hyperthyroidism and ophthalmopathy. TCRdb passed the multiplex PCR reads through MiXCR, listing each CDR3 protein once. The repertoire includes approximately 700,000 distinct CDR3 sequences, roughly 46% of them detected once, and less than 9.5% sits in the top ten. Material: peripheral blood or thyroid tissue (not recorded which). The receptors stem from an adult man with Graves' disease, either hyperthyroidism or ophthalmopathy (not recorded which). Each CDR3 is given with its conserved first and last residue. A D gene is named only where the DNA matches it firmly. The size entry is marked missing in some rows and otherwise reads once, few, many or a size class.

D: .; V: TRBV29-1; J: TRBJ2-7; size: many; CDR3: CSVAPRDTFGEQYF; DNA: TGCAGCGTTGCGCCTCGGGACACCTTCGGAGAGCAGTACTTC
D: .; V: TRBV9; J: TRBJ2-7; size: .; CDR3: CASSVGGQTEQYF; DNA: TGTGCCAGCAGCGTCGGCGGGCAGACCGAGCAGTACTTC
D: .; V: TRBV10-3; J: TRBJ2-7; size: .; CDR3: CAISESGGGVYEQYF; DNA: TGTGCCATCAGTGAGTCAGGCGGAGGGGTATACGAGCAGTACTTC
D: .; V: TRBV7-9; J: TRBJ1-5; size: many; CDR3: CASSRGGGNQPQHF; DNA: TGTGCCAGCAGCCGAGGAGGGGGCAATCAGCCCCAGCATTTT
D: .; V: TRBV20-1; J: TRBJ1-5; size: .; CDR3: CSARDLRQDSNQPQHF; DNA: TGCAGTGCTAGAGATCTCCGACAGGATAGCAATCAGCCCCAGCATTTT
D: .; V: TRBV30; J: TRBJ1-5; size: .; CDR3: CAWSVLGSDQPQHF; DNA: TGTGCCTGGAGTGTATTGGGGAGTGATCAGCCCCAGCATTTT
D: .; V: TRBV10-3; J: TRBJ2-2; size: .; CDR3: CAISAGGTGELFF; DNA: TGTGCCATCAGTGCCGGTGGGACCGGGGAGCTGTTTTTT
D: .; V: TRBV24-1; J: TRBJ1-1; size: many; CDR3: CATSAGGFNTEAFF; DNA: TGTGCCACCAGTGCGGGGGGCTTTAACACTGAAGCTTTCTTT
D: .; V: TRBV7-8; J: TRBJ1-4; size: many; CDR3: CASSLRYEKLFF; DNA: TGTGCCAGCAGCTTAAGATATGAAAAACTGTTTTTT
D: TRBD1; V: TRBV2; J: TRBJ1-4; size: .; CDR3: CASSVQGATEKLFF; DNA: TGTGCCAGCAGCGTACAGGGGGCGACTGAAAAACTGTTTTTT
D: .; V: TRBV20-1; J: TRBJ2-7; size: .; CDR3: CSARDLKRATAYEQYF; DNA: TGCAGTGCTAGAGATCTTAAGCGAGCGACCGCCTACGAGCAGTACTTC
D: TRBD1; V: TRBV7-3; J: TRBJ2-7; size: once; CDR3: CASSYSSGQGLGEQYF; DNA: TGTGCCAGCAGTTACTCTTCGGGACAGGGATTGGGGGAGCAGTACTTC
D: .; V: TRBV7-9; J: TRBJ1-3; size: few; CDR3: CASSSRAPSRTSGNTIYF; DNA: TGTGCCAGCAGCTCCCGGGCTCCCTCGCGCACCTCTGGAAACACCATATATTTT
D: .; V: TRBV10-3; J: TRBJ1-3; size: .; CDR3: CAISESYGYTIYF; DNA: TGTGCCATCAGTGAGTCCTATGGCTACACCATATATTTT
D: TRBD1; V: TRBV7-6; J: TRBJ1-1; size: once; CDR3: CASSLASGQGSTEAFF; DNA: TGTGCCAGCAGCTTAGCATCGGGACAGGGGAGCACTGAAGCTTTCTTT
D: .; V: TRBV7-3; J: TRBJ1-2; size: once; CDR3: CASSRGTMTDTNYGYTF; DNA: TGTGCCAGCAGCAGAGGGACAATGACAGACACTAACTATGGCTACACCTTC
D: .; V: TRBV7-9; J: TRBJ1-2; size: many; CDR3: CASSEDLAYGYTF; DNA: TGTGCCAGCAGCGAAGACTTGGCTTATGGCTACACCTTC
D: .; V: TRBV11-2; J: TRBJ1-6; size: .; CDR3: CASRNMANSPLHF; DNA: TGTGCCAGCAGAAACATGGCGAATTCACCCCTCCACTTT
D: TRBD1; V: TRBV19; J: TRBJ2-7; size: many; CDR3: CASSIRQGTDEQYF; DNA: TGTGCCAGTAGTATTAGACAGGGAACGGACGAGCAGTACTTC
D: TRBD2; V: TRBV11-2; J: TRBJ2-7; size: .; CDR3: CASSPGLAGLPYEQYF; DNA: TGTGCCAGCAGCCCTGGACTAGCGGGGCTTCCCTACGAGCAGTACTTC
D: .; V: TRBV7-9; J: TRBJ2-5; size: .; CDR3: CASSSLTGGTQETQYF; DNA: TGTGCCAGCAGCTCCCTCACCGGGGGGACACAAGAGACCCAGTACTTC
D: TRBD1; V: TRBV24-1; J: TRBJ1-5; size: .; CDR3: CATSDLQIGLPGTGLSNQPQHF; DNA: TGTGCCACCAGTGATTTGCAAATCGGGCTCCCGGGGACAGGTTTGAGCAATCAGCCCCAGCATTTT
D: TRBD1; V: TRBV20-1; J: TRBJ1-5; size: few; CDR3: CSARFRDRGDQPQHF; DNA: TGCAGTGCTAGATTCCGGGACAGGGGTGATCAGCCCCAGCATTTT
D: TRBD1; V: TRBV2; J: TRBJ2-2; size: once; CDR3: CASSEGGQGVFTGELFF; DNA: TGTGCCAGCAGTGAAGGGGGCCAGGGGGTTTTCACCGGGGAGCTGTTTTTT
D: TRBD1; V: TRBV10-2; J: TRBJ1-6; size: .; CDR3: CASSDPRQGRDSPLHF; DNA: TGCGCCAGCAGTGATCCCCGACAGGGGAGGGATTCACCCCTCCACTTT
D: TRBD1; V: TRBV20-1; J: TRBJ1-6; size: few; CDR3: CSAPQGVNSPLHF; DNA: TGCAGTGCTCCTCAGGGGGTTAATTCACCCCTCCACTTT
D: TRBD2; V: TRBV5-1; J: TRBJ2-7; size: .; CDR3: CASSSNLAGTYEQYF; DNA: TGCGCCAGCAGCTCCAACCTAGCGGGTACCTACGAGCAGTACTTC
D: .; V: TRBV6-1; J: TRBJ1-3; size: few; CDR3: CASSSVDALSGNTIYF; DNA: TGTGCCAGCAGTTCCGTGGACGCCCTCTCTGGAAACACCATATATTTT
D: TRBD1; V: TRBV10-1; J: TRBJ1-4; size: many; CDR3: CASKTGPTNEKLFF; DNA: TGCGCCAGCAAGACAGGGCCGACTAATGAAAAACTGTTTTTT
D: .; V: TRBV12-3/TRBV12-4; J: TRBJ1-2; size: .; CDR3: CASSFYDSGYTF; DNA: TGTGCCAGCAGTTTCTACGACAGTGGCTACACCTTC
D: .; V: TRBV7-9; J: TRBJ1-2; size: .; CDR3: CASSQAIFRADYGYTF; DNA: TGTGCCAGCAGCCAAGCCATATTCCGGGCCGACTATGGCTACACCTTC
D: .; V: TRBV7-2; J: TRBJ1-4; size: .; CDR3: CASSFGMGQPNEKLFF; DNA: TGTGCCAGCAGCTTTGGAATGGGGCAGCCTAATGAAAAACTGTTTTTT
D: .; V: TRBV6-5; J: TRBJ1-3; size: .; CDR3: CASSEVVRRPGNTIYF; DNA: TGTGCCAGCAGTGAAGTGGTCCGGAGGCCTGGAAACACCATATATTTT
D: TRBD1; V: TRBV2; J: TRBJ1-6; size: many; CDR3: CASRTTGVVDSPLHF; DNA: TGTGCCAGCAGGACTACAGGGGTTGTAGATTCACCCCTCCACTTT
D: .; V: TRBV2; J: TRBJ1-2; size: few; CDR3: CASRGRSHGYTF; DNA: TGTGCCAGCAGGGGTAGGAGTCATGGCTACACCTTC
D: .; V: TRBV10-3; J: TRBJ2-3; size: .; CDR3: CAISESRWDTQYF; DNA: TGTGCCATCAGTGAGAGTAGGTGGGATACGCAGTATTTT
D: .; V: TRBV29-1; J: TRBJ2-2; size: .; CDR3: CSARQTANTGELFF; DNA: TGCAGCGCGAGACAGACAGCGAACACCGGGGAGCTGTTTTTT
D: .; V: TRBV7-9; J: TRBJ1-4; size: .; CDR3: CASSIDKGNEKLFF; DNA: TGTGCCAGCAGCATAGACAAGGGAAATGAAAAACTGTTTTTT
D: .; V: TRBV7-8; J: TRBJ1-3; size: many; CDR3: CASSTRNTIYF; DNA: TGTGCCAGCAGCACCAGAAACACCATATATTTT
D: .; V: TRBV2; J: TRBJ1-2; size: .; CDR3: CARRNRAEYGYTF; DNA: TGTGCCAGACGAAACAGGGCGGAATATGGCTACACCTTC